Below are 22 T cell receptor beta chains sequenced from a single sample in a study of cytomegalovirus exposure and HLA in healthy donors. PCR amplification relied on 60 Vbeta primers (plus 13 Jbeta primers). TCRdb keeps only in-frame clones here, not all; method: immunoSEQ multiplex PCR. The sample contains roughly 150,000 clones, 75% of which appear only once. The sequenced sample was PBMCs. The source is a man aged 18 to 35 in good health and CMV-seropositive.

This clone was found a few times. Its ends do not fully match the called genes, so a read error is possible. The DNA for the CDR3 is TGCGCCAGCAGTCCACAGGTCGAGCCGTACTTC. Residues: CASSPQVEPYF. V and J are TRBV10-1 and TRBJ2-7; a weak D match, TRBD1 (5 bases). The CDR3 contains 11 residues. The V gene's germline CDR1 is WNHNN and CDR2 SYGVQD (reference sequence).

A single count supports this clone. The genes are TRBV9 and TRBJ1-4; possible D gene TRBD1, 5 bases. Germline-derived CDR1 and CDR2 are SGDLS and YYNGEE. This CDR3 has 15 residues. V dropped 3 bases and J dropped 4 bases, with 13 bases sitting between them. The DNA for the CDR3 is TGTGCCAGCAGCGCCATGGGGGGAAGTAATGAAAAACTGTTTTTT. Translation gives CASSAMGGSNEKLFF.

This chain joins TRBV4-1 and TRBJ2-1, with TRBD2 matching 13 bases. Germline CDR1 MGHRA, CDR2 YSYEKL. After removal of 2 bases from V and 7 bases from J, the junction contained 5 bases not matched to a gene. CDR3 size: 16 residues. DNA of the CDR3: TGCGCCAGCAGCCAACGGACTAGCGGGAGTAATAATGAGCAGTTCTTC. Translating it yields CASSQRTSGSNNEQFF.

This clone was counted only a few times. CDR3 protein: CAWSPLGVQGGNQPQHF. For the CDR3, the DNA is TGTGCCTGGAGCCCGTTAGGTGTACAGGGGGGGAATCAGCCCCAGCATTTT. The chain couples TRBV30 to TRBJ1-5; TRBD1 agrees at 8 bases. This CDR3 comprises 17 residues. The germline V gene encodes CDR1 GTSNPN and CDR2 SVGIG (reference sequence). V lost 3 bases, J lost 4 bases, and 14 bases stayed unmatched.

The gene calls are TRBV15 and TRBJ1-2; D gene ambiguous. Germline CDR1 reads LNHNV; CDR2 reads YYDKDF (reference sequence). The V and J ends lost 5 bases and 7 bases respectively, with 14 bases between them. The CDR3 consists of 13 residues. CDR3: CATSLTIGGGYTF. The CDR3 bases are TGTGCCACCAGCCTGACAATTGGAGGTGGCTACACCTTC.

J is TRBJ2-7 and V is TRBV2; 7 nucleotides align to TRBD1. V was pared by 4 bases and J by 2 bases, with 8 bases of the junction left unmatched. CDR1 and CDR2 (germline): SNHLY, FYNNEI. The CDR3 consists of 15 residues. The CDR3, as DNA: TGTGCCAGCAGTGCGGTTACAGGGGTTCCCTACGAGCAGTACTTC. Its protein product is CASSAVTGVPYEQYF.

The count of this clone is one. V gene TRBV7-8 combines with J gene TRBJ1-1; D remains unclear. Trimming removed 3 bases from V and 1 base from J, with 9 bases in between. Germline V gives CDR1 SGHVS, CDR2 FQNEAQ. The CDR3 sequence is 14 residues long. DNA of the CDR3: TGTGCCAGCAGCTTGGGCAAAGGGAACACTGAAGCTTTCTTT. Protein product: CASSLGKGNTEAFF.

The J gene is TRBJ2-7, the V gene TRBV28; 11 nucleotides align to TRBD1. This CDR3 region has 16 residues. J lost 6 bases, V lost 3 bases, and 10 bases had no gene match. Germline-derived CDR1 and CDR2 are MDHEN and SYDVKM. The CDR3 DNA sequence: TGTGCCAGCAGTTTTCTCACGGACAGGGGGCAGGGCGAGCAGTACTTC. Its translation: CASSFLTDRGQGEQYF. Complete variable domain (other parts from reference TRBV28 and TRBJ2-7): DVKVTQSSRYLVKRTGEKVFLECVQDMDHENMFWYRQDPGLGLRLIYFSYDVKMKEKGDIPEGYSVSREKKERFSLILESASTNQTSMYLCASSFLTDRGQGEQYFGPGTRLTVT.

The chain carries TRBV6-5 and TRBJ1-2; 9 nucleotides align to TRBD1. In germline, CDR1 is MNHEY, CDR2 SVGAGI. There are 15 residues in the CDR3. V shed 2 bases and J 2 bases; nucleotides not matched to a gene: 3. The CDR3 DNA reads TGTGCCAGCAGTTACCCGGGACAGGGCAACTATGGCTACACCTTC. This encodes CASSYPGQGNYGYTF.

The rearrangement uses TRBV28 and TRBJ2-3; D gene ambiguous. V was cut by 3 bases and J by 4 bases, with 11 bases left in between. This CDR3 spans 14 amino acids. CDR1 is MDHEN, CDR2 SYDVKM, per germline. CDR3 sequence (DNA): TGTGCCAGCAGTTTGGCGGAAGCCCCAGATACGCAGTATTTT. Encoded protein: CASSLAEAPDTQYF.

The chain carries TRBV25-1 and TRBJ2-1; D perhaps matches TRBD2 (6 bases). Trimming removed 2 bases from V and 5 bases from J, with 13 bases in between. Per germline, CDR1 MGHDK and CDR2 SYGVNS. This CDR3 region has 15 residues. Written as DNA, the CDR3 is TGTGCCAGCAGTGAAAGACGGGGGTCGAACAATGAGCAGTTCTTC. Its protein is CASSERRGSNNEQFF.

The genes are TRBV15 and TRBJ2-7; 10 bases are a match to TRBD1. Germline CDR1 reads LNHNV; CDR2 reads YYDKDF (reference sequence). Trimming at V came to 0 bases and at J to 6 bases, leaving 8 bases not matched to a gene. The CDR3 consists of 16 residues. CDR3 nucleotide sequence: TGTGCCACCAGCAGAGATTTGGGGGACAGGGGCTCCGAGCAGTACTTC. It is translated as CATSRDLGDRGSEQYF.

The chain uses TRBV7-2 and TRBJ2-7, with 8 bases identical to TRBD1. With 2 bases clipped from V and 4 bases from J, the junction kept 1 base outside the gene matches. The CDR3 consists of 13 residues. Germline V lookup: CDR1 SGHTA, CDR2 FQGNSA. The CDR3 nucleotides read TGTGCCAGCAGCTTACACAGGGGGTACGAGCAGTACTTC. Translating gives CASSLHRGYEQYF.

The chain carries TRBV7-6 and TRBJ1-5; D is ambiguous. The V end was cut by 8 bases, the J end by 9 bases, with 14 bases between. Germline V gives CDR1 SGHVS, CDR2 FNYEAQ. The CDR3 loop spans 12 amino acids. CDR3 sequence: CASGGHEGPQHF. CDR3 DNA: TGTGCCAGCGGTGGGCATGAGGGGCCCCAGCATTTT.

CDR3: CASSFIGPGTGGGQPQHF. The DNA of the CDR3 is TGTGCCAGCAGTTTCATAGGTCCCGGAACAGGGGGGGGTCAGCCCCAGCATTTT. The rearrangement links TRBV28 to TRBJ1-5, with 8 positions matching TRBD1. CDR3 length equals 18 residues. In germline, CDR1 is MDHEN, CDR2 SYDVKM. V was clipped by 3 bases and J by 6 bases; unmatched bases: 16.

The chain is built from TRBV28 and TRBJ2-7, with 8 nucleotides matching TRBD2. The CDR3 spans 14 residues. The germline CDR1 and CDR2 sequences are MDHEN and SYDVKM. The trim removed 1 base at V and 6 bases at J, leaving 5 bases unmatched. In DNA form, the CDR3 reads TGTGCCAGCAGTTTATTGAGTAGCGGGGCCGAGCAGTACTTC. It specifies CASSLLSSGAEQYF.

The CDR3 region is CASSAGQGRPINEQFF. CDR3 nucleotides: TGTGCCAGCAGCGCGGGACAGGGGCGCCCGATTAATGAGCAGTTCTTC. The chain links TRBV9 to TRBJ2-1, with 10 bases matching TRBD1. V gave up 3 bases and J gave up 7 bases; unmatched junction bases: 10. The CDR3 length is 16 residues. Germline CDR1 reads SGDLS; CDR2 reads YYNGEE.

CDR3 bases: TGTGCCAGCAGCTATCGTCTTCCAGGGTACTATGGCTACACCTTC. This sequence encodes CASSYRLPGYYGYTF. This rearrangement joins TRBV7-8 to TRBJ1-2; D perhaps matches TRBD1 (5 bases). This CDR3 has 15 residues. V was shortened by 4 bases and J by 3 bases, with 15 bases between the two germline ends. The germline CDR1 and CDR2 sequences are SGHVS and FQNEAQ.

V and J are TRBV15 and TRBJ2-1, with D maybe TRBD2 (5 bases). This CDR3 contains 14 residues. The V end lost 5 bases, the J end lost 6 bases, and 14 bases lay between the germline ends. Germline V lookup: CDR1 LNHNV, CDR2 YYDKDF (reference sequence). Here the CDR3 reads CATSRAGLGNEQFF. The CDR3 DNA reads as TGTGCCACCAGCCGGGCGGGCTTGGGCAATGAGCAGTTCTTC.

V and J are TRBV6-5 and TRBJ1-5; 7 bases fit TRBD1. The V gene end was trimmed by 6 bases and the J gene end by 5 bases; junction bases not matched to a gene: 7. This CDR3 contains 14 residues. Germline V CDR1 and CDR2: MNHEY, SVGAGI. CDR3: CASRATGRYQPQHF. The DNA for the CDR3 is TGTGCCAGCAGGGCGACAGGGAGGTATCAGCCCCAGCATTTT.

This clone was detected once. CDR3 bases: TGTGCCAGCAGCTTCTCGCTAGGGGGTATCTACGAGCAGTACTTC. Translation gives CASSFSLGGIYEQYF. The V call is TRBV13, the J call TRBJ2-7, with D tentatively TRBD1 (6 bases). V was pared by 3 bases and J by 3 bases, with 15 bases between. Germline CDR1 and CDR2: PRHDT and FYEKMQ (reference sequence). The CDR3 contains 15 residues.

This chain joins TRBV6-5 and TRBJ1-1, with D maybe TRBD1 (6 bases). Trimming pared 6 bases from V and 5 bases from J, leaving 13 bases between. Germline-derived CDR1 and CDR2 are MNHEY and SVGAGI. The CDR3 length is 13 residues. CDR3 protein: CASRKQGETEAFF. The CDR3 coding sequence is TGTGCCAGCAGAAAACAGGGTGAGACTGAAGCTTTCTTT.